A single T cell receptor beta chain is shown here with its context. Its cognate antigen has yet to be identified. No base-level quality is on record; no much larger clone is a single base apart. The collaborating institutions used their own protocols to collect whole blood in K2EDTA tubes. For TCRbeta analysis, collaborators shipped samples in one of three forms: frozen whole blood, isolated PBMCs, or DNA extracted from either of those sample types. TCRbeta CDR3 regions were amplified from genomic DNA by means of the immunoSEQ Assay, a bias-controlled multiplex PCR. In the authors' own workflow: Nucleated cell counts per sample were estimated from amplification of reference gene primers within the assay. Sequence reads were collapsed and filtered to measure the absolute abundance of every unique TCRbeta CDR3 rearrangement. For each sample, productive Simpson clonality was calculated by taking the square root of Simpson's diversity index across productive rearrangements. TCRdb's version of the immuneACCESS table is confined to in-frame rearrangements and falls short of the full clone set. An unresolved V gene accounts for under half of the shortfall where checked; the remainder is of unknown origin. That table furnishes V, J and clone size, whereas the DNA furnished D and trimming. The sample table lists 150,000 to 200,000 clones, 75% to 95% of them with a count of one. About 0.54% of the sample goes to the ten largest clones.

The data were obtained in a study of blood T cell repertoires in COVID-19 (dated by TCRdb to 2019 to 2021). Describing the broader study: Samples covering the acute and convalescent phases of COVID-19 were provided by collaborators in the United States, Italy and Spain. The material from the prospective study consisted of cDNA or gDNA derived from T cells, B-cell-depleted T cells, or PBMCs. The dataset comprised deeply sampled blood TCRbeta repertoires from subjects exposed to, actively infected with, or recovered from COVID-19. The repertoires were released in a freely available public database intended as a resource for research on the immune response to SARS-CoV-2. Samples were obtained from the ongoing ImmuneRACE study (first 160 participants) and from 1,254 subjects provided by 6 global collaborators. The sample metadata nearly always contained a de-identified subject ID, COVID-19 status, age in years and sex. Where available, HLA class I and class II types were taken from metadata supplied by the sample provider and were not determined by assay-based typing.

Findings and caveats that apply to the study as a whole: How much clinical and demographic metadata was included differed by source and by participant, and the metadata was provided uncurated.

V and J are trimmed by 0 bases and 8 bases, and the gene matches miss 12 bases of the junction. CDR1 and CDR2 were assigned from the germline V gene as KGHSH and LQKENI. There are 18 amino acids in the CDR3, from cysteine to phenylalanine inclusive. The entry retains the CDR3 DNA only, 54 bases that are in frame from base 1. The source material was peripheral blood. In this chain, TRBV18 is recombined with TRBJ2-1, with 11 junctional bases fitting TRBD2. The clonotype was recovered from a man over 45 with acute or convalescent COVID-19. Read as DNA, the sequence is TGTGCCAGCTCACCACCATCGATATTACTAGCGGGAGAGGATGAGCAGTTCTTC. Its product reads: CASSPPSILLAGEDEQFF.